Listed below are T cell receptor beta chains from one sample, sequenced in a study of CD8 T cells in ankylosing spondylitis. TCRdb reprocessed the 5' RACE reads via MiXCR and lists one record per CDR3 protein. The table has roughly 450,000 distinct CDR3 sequences, 25% to 30% seen once; the top ten hold 0.89%. The material sequenced was blood, either unsorted or a sorted T cell fraction (not recorded which). Receptors originate from a male donor with ankylosing spondylitis. The CDR3 runs from the conserved cysteine through the conserved F or W. The D gene is left open where the match is weak. Only some rows state a clone size, as once, few, many or a class for expanded clones.

d_call,v_call,clone_size,j_call,cdr3_nt,cdr3_aa
NA,TRBV20-1,few,TRBJ1-6,TGCAGTGCTCGGCCCGACCGGGACGGGGTCCACTTT,CSARPDRDGVHF
TRBD2,TRBV14,many,TRBJ2-5,TGTGCCAGCAGCCAAGGGGAGGGCGCGTTCGAGACCCAGTACTTC,CASSQGEGAFETQYF
TRBD1,TRBV3-1,NA,TRBJ1-2,TGTGCCAGCAGCCAATCAACAGGGGGCGGTGGCTATGGCTACACCTTC,CASSQSTGGGGYGYTF
TRBD2,TRBV20-1,few,TRBJ2-3,TGCAGTGCTAGTTGGACTAGCCCCACAGATACGCAGTATTTT,CSASWTSPTDTQYF
TRBD1,TRBV12-3/TRBV12-4,NA,TRBJ2-5,TGTGCCAGCAGTATCGGACAGGCCTCGCAAGAGACCCAGTACTTC,CASSIGQASQETQYF
TRBD2,TRBV20-1,many,TRBJ2-3,TGCAGTGCTGCGGGAGGGACAGATACGCAGTATTTT,CSAAGGTDTQYF
TRBD1,TRBV19,few,TRBJ2-1,TGTGCCAGTAGTATGTCCCAGGGGGTTGTACACAATGAGCAGTTCTTC,CASSMSQGVVHNEQFF
TRBD1,TRBV4-2,NA,TRBJ1-1,TGTGCCAGCAGCCAAGGGACAGGGGGCATGACTGAAGCTTTCTTT,CASSQGTGGMTEAFF
TRBD2,TRBV10-1,NA,TRBJ2-1,TGCGCCAGCAGCCGGGAGGGAATCTACAATGAGCAGTTCTTC,CASSREGIYNEQFF
NA,TRBV20-1,NA,TRBJ2-1,TGCAGTGCTAGACTAGAGAGTCCCTACAATGAGCAGTTCTTC,CSARLESPYNEQFF
TRBD2,TRBV7-2,few,TRBJ2-3,TGTGCCAGCAGCCGGGGACTACTCACAGATACGCAGTATTTT,CASSRGLLTDTQYF
NA,TRBV15,few,TRBJ1-2,TGTGCCACCAGCAGATCGTTGCCGTCGGAAGGCTACACCTTC,CATSRSLPSEGYTF
TRBD1,TRBV5-1,NA,TRBJ2-1,TGCGCCAGCAGCTTCCGGGACAGGGTCGTAAATGAGCAGTTCTTC,CASSFRDRVVNEQFF
TRBD2,TRBV3-1,NA,TRBJ2-5,TGTGCCAGCAGCCGACTAGCGGGGGACGGTGGGACCCAGTACTTC,CASSRLAGDGGTQYF
TRBD1,TRBV18,NA,TRBJ2-7,TGTGCCAGCTCACCCTCGGGTGGGACAGCGTCCTACGAGCAGTACTTC,CASSPSGGTASYEQYF
TRBD1,TRBV29-1,few,TRBJ1-1,TGCAGCGTTGAAAGAGTAACAGGGGGCGTCACTGAAGCTTTCTTT,CSVERVTGGVTEAFF
TRBD2,TRBV6-2/TRBV6-3,NA,TRBJ2-7,TGTGCCAGCCGAAGGGCTAGCGGGAGTAGCTCCTACGAGCAGTACTTC,CASRRASGSSSYEQYF
TRBD2,TRBV4-2,NA,TRBJ2-3,TGTGCCAGCAGCCTGGCTAGCGGGAGAACAGATACGCAGTATTTT,CASSLASGRTDTQYF
TRBD2,TRBV12-3/TRBV12-4,NA,TRBJ2-1,TGTGCCAGCAGTCCTTGGACTAGCGGGGCCTTATACAATGAGCAGTTCTTC,CASSPWTSGALYNEQFF
TRBD1,TRBV18,few,TRBJ1-1,TGTGCCAGCTCGCAAGACAGGGGGGAGGCTGAAGCTTTCTTT,CASSQDRGEAEAFF
NA,TRBV7-9,NA,TRBJ1-1,TGTGCCAGCAGCTGGGGCACCAAGAACACTGAAGCTTTCTTT,CASSWGTKNTEAFF
TRBD1,TRBV5-1,few,TRBJ2-4,TGCGCCAGCAGCTTGGGAGGACAGGGATGGGACATTCAGTACTTC,CASSLGGQGWDIQYF
NA,TRBV14,NA,TRBJ1-3,TGTGCCAGCAGCCGAGGACTATTGGCTGGAAACACCATATATTTT,CASSRGLLAGNTIYF
NA,TRBV7-2,NA,TRBJ2-3,TGTGCCAGCAGCTACAACCCCTCAGATACGCAGTATTTT,CASSYNPSDTQYF
NA,TRBV3-1,NA,TRBJ2-7,TGTGCCAGCAGCCCTTGGACTATCCCCTACGAGCAGTACTTC,CASSPWTIPYEQYF
NA,TRBV19,few,TRBJ2-1,TGTGCCAGTAGTATGGTTTCCAGGAGGAATGAGCAGTTCTTC,CASSMVSRRNEQFF
NA,TRBV11-2,many,TRBJ2-3,TGTGCCAGCAGCTCCCCCCTGGGGGGAGCAGATACGCAGTATTTT,CASSSPLGGADTQYF
TRBD1,TRBV12-3/TRBV12-4,medium-sized,TRBJ2-3,TGTGCCAGCACCGGGGACAGGGGGGCAGATACGCAGTATTTT,CASTGDRGADTQYF
TRBD1,TRBV24-1,once,TRBJ1-5,TGTGCCACCAGCCCCGGGACAGGGGATCAGCCCCAGCATTTT,CATSPGTGDQPQHF
TRBD2,TRBV5-4,NA,TRBJ2-1,TGTGCCAGCAGCCCTGGGACTACCAGTACAAGGGAGCAGTTCTTC,CASSPGTTSTREQFF
TRBD2,TRBV3-1,NA,TRBJ2-7,TGTGCCAGCAGCGATAGACTAGCGGGAGAGAACGAGCAGTACTTC,CASSDRLAGENEQYF
NA,TRBV5-1,many,TRBJ1-3,TGCGCCAGCAGTTACAAAGACTCTGGAAACACCATATATTTT,CASSYKDSGNTIYF
NA,TRBV7-4,few,TRBJ2-2,TGTGCCAGCAGGCCGGGGGGCGCGGGGGACACCGGGGAGCTGTTTTTT,CASRPGGAGDTGELFF
NA,TRBV7-2,NA,TRBJ2-1,TGTGCCAGCAGCTTGACCGTAGAGCAGTTCTTC,CASSLTVEQFF
TRBD2,TRBV20-1,few,TRBJ2-6,TGCAGTGCTTTAGGACTAGCGGGAGTAGGGGCCAACGTCCTGACTTTC,CSALGLAGVGANVLTF
NA,TRBV3-1,few,TRBJ2-1,TGTGCCAGCAGCCTTGGGGGTCTAGTACATGAGCAGTTCTTC,CASSLGGLVHEQFF
NA,TRBV7-6,few,TRBJ2-5,TGTGCCAGCAGCCCAGGGTCTAATATGTGGGAGACCCAGTACTTC,CASSPGSNMWETQYF
TRBD2,TRBV7-9,few,TRBJ2-2,TGTGCCAGCAGCTCCCCCCCGGCTAGCGGTACCGGGGAGCTGTTTTTT,CASSSPPASGTGELFF
TRBD1,TRBV2,few,TRBJ2-3,TGTGCCAGCAGTTCGGGACAGGGGATCTCAGATACGCAGTATTTT,CASSSGQGISDTQYF
TRBD1,TRBV18,NA,TRBJ2-7,TGTGCCAGCTCACAGCCGGGACAGGGGGCTATCGAGCAGTACTTC,CASSQPGQGAIEQYF
TRBD2,TRBV14,NA,TRBJ2-5,TGTGCCAGCAGCCAAGTCCTCCGGCGGGGGGTCCAAGAGACCCAGTACTTC,CASSQVLRRGVQETQYF
NA,TRBV7-9,NA,TRBJ1-5,TGTGCCAGCAGCTTAGAAGGGCCGGGGCAGCCCCAGCATTTT,CASSLEGPGQPQHF
TRBD2,TRBV11-2,NA,TRBJ2-3,TGTGCCAGCAGCTTAGGACCTAGCGGGAAAACAGATACGCAGTATTTT,CASSLGPSGKTDTQYF
TRBD1,TRBV3-1,few,TRBJ1-1,TGTGCCAGCAGCCCACCGACTGGGACAGGGGGCACTGAAGCTTTCTTT,CASSPPTGTGGTEAFF
NA,TRBV20-1,NA,TRBJ2-5,TGCAGTGCTAGAGAACCCGCACAAGAGACCCAGTACTTC,CSAREPAQETQYF
TRBD2,TRBV20-1,NA,TRBJ2-3,TGCAGTGCTAGATCGGTAGCGGGGTGGAGCACAGATACGCAGTATTTT,CSARSVAGWSTDTQYF
NA,TRBV20-1,NA,TRBJ2-3,TGCAGTGCTGAGGGGGCAGATACGCAGTATTTT,CSAEGADTQYF
TRBD1,TRBV20-1,few,TRBJ1-3,TGCAGTGCTAGAAAGGGACAGGGGGTATCAGGAAACACCATATATTTT,CSARKGQGVSGNTIYF
NA,TRBV7-9,NA,TRBJ1-2,TGTGCCAGCACCTCGGGGGTAGAAACTCGTGGCTACACCTTC,CASTSGVETRGYTF